Following are 14 T cell receptor beta chains from one sample sequenced in a study of cytomegalovirus exposure and HLA in healthy donors. PCR involved 60 Vbeta and 13 Jbeta primers. Clones were read by immunoSEQ multiplex PCR, and TCRdb kept only the in-frame ones, dropping some. Found here are approximately 150,000 clones, 65% to 85% of them singletons; the top ten hold 2% to 3%. Sample: PBMCs. The source is a woman aged 40 to 50 in good health and CMV-seropositive.

V is TRBV28 and J is TRBJ1-2; the match to TRBD1 covers 11 bases. Germline trimming cut 5 bases from V and 6 bases from J; bases unmatched to any gene: 5. CDR1 and CDR2 from the germline V gene are MDHEN and SYDVKM. The CDR3 is 14 residues long. The CDR3 DNA sequence: TGTGCCAGCAGTCCGCCGGACAGGGGGCATGGCTACACCTTC. Translating it yields CASSPPDRGHGYTF.

This sequence joins TRBV18 and TRBJ2-6, with D unresolved. Germline V gene lookup returns CDR1 KGHSH and CDR2 LQKENI. Trimming pared 3 bases from V and 0 bases from J, leaving 6 bases between. The CDR3 consists of 15 residues. CDR3 sequence (DNA): TGTGCCAGCTCACCCCAGAACTCTGGGGCCAACGTCCTGACTTTC. It yields the protein CASSPQNSGANVLTF.

The gene calls are TRBV6-1 and TRBJ1-1; D may be TRBD1 (5 bases). CDR3 length: 13 residues. The V and J ends lost 7 bases and 3 bases respectively, with 12 bases between them. Germline CDR1 reads MNHNS; CDR2 reads SASEGT. The CDR3 DNA reads TGTGCCAGCACCGGGGGTATCGACACTGAAGCTTTCTTT. Translated: CASTGGIDTEAFF.

The chain is built from TRBV14 and TRBJ2-7; possibly TRBD2 for D (6 bases). Germline V lookup: CDR1 SGHDN, CDR2 FVKESK. The V gene lost 2 bases and the J gene lost 1 base, with 12 bases spanning the gap. This CDR3 has 15 residues. The CDR3 here is CASSQREVESYEQYF. The CDR3 DNA reads TGTGCCAGCAGCCAAAGGGAGGTAGAATCCTACGAGCAGTACTTC.

As concerns this clone: Within the sample, other DNA sequences also encode this same CDR3. V is TRBV5-1 and J is TRBJ2-2; D may be TRBD1 (6 bases). V was clipped by 4 bases and J by 2 bases, with 9 bases between them. The CDR3 is 14 amino acids. The germline V gene encodes CDR1 SGHRS and CDR2 YFSETQ. The CDR3 here is CASSPQGNTGELFF. Here the CDR3 DNA reads TGCGCCAGCAGCCCACAGGGCAACACCGGGGAGCTGTTTTTT.

The DNA of the CDR3 is TGTGCCAGCAGTTACGACAGCATGAACACTGAAGCTTTCTTT. Its protein product is CASSYDSMNTEAFF. The chain is built from TRBV6-5 and TRBJ1-1; D is possibly TRBD1 (5 bases). From germline, CDR1 is MNHEY and CDR2 SVGAGI. Trimming stripped 2 bases from V and 0 bases from J, with 7 bases between. The CDR3 runs to 14 residues.

The chain uses TRBV30 and TRBJ1-6; no definite D call. The CDR3 consists of 13 residues. The germline CDR1 and CDR2 sequences are GTSNPN and SVGIG (reference sequence). Trimming stripped 1 base from V and 7 bases from J, with 8 bases between. The chain's CDR3 is CAWSAERNSPLHF. CDR3 DNA sequence: TGTGCCTGGAGTGCGGAGAGGAATTCACCCCTCCACTTT.

Worth noting for this clone: At one boundary the junction diverges from the germline segment, which might be a read error. V usage is TRBV5-8 and J usage is TRBJ2-2; the D gene is possibly TRBD2 (5 bases). Looked up from germline, CDR1 is SGHTS and CDR2 is YDEGEE. The CDR3 contains 17 residues. The CDR3 loop reads CASSYVVSTDNTGEPFF. CDR3 nucleotide sequence: TGTGCCAGCAGTTACGTGGTGTCCACGGATAACACCGGGGAGCCGTTTTTT.

This clone was found a few times. The genes are TRBV30 and TRBJ2-2, with no clear D. The V end was cut by 5 bases, the J end by 2 bases, with 15 bases between. CDR1 is GTSNPN and CDR2 is SVGIG in the germline V gene (reference sequence). The CDR3 runs 15 residues. CDR3 in amino acids: CAWEIRRINTGELFF. The CDR3 DNA reads TGTGCCTGGGAAATACGGCGGATTAACACCGGGGAGCTGTTTTTT.

This chain uses TRBV7-8 with TRBJ1-1; D unclear. The CDR3 runs to 16 residues. V shed 0 bases and J shed 3 bases, with 14 bases lying between them. Germline CDR1 and CDR2: SGHVS and FQNEAQ. CDR3 sequence: CASSLASAAVDTEAFF. The CDR3 bases are TGTGCCAGCAGCTTAGCGAGTGCTGCGGTTGACACTGAAGCTTTCTTT.

This chain links TRBV19 with TRBJ2-7; perhaps TRBD1 as D (5 bases). The CDR3 spans 12 residues. Trimming took 5 bases from V and 7 from J, leaving 12 bases between them. The germline V gene has CDR1 LNHDA and CDR2 SQIVND (reference sequence). CDR3 protein: CASSLQGMEQYF. The CDR3 DNA reads TGTGCCAGTAGTTTGCAGGGTATGGAGCAGTACTTC.

CDR3 sequence reads: CASSERGLGTEAFF. Written as DNA, the CDR3 is TGTGCCAGCAGTGAGAGGGGGCTGGGCACTGAAGCTTTCTTT. The rearrangement uses TRBV25-1 and TRBJ1-1; TRBD1 aligns across 7 bases. Germline-derived CDR1 and CDR2 are MGHDK and SYGVNS. V trimming: 3 bases; J trimming: 4 bases; junction bases outside the gene matches: 5. The CDR3 has 14 amino acids.

CDR3 residues: CASSLTSGAAYEQYF. As DNA, the CDR3 is TGTGCCAGCAGCCTAACTAGCGGGGCCGCCTACGAGCAGTACTTC. This chain links TRBV27 with TRBJ2-7, with TRBD2 matching over 10 bases. From germline, CDR1 is MNHEY and CDR2 SMNVEV (reference sequence). V was clipped by 6 bases and J by 2 bases; unmatched bases: 7. This CDR3 has 15 amino acids.

The V and J genes are TRBV7-9 and TRBJ1-5, with TRBD1 matching 8 bases. This CDR3 spans 14 amino acids. With 5 bases clipped from V and 5 bases from J, the junction kept 5 bases outside the gene matches. From germline, CDR1 is SEHNR and CDR2 FQNEAQ (reference sequence). CDR3 nucleotide sequence: TGTGCCAGCAGCGCAGGGGGCAAGGATCAGCCCCAGCATTTT. It encodes CASSAGGKDQPQHF. Combining the CDR3 with reference TRBV7-9 and TRBJ1-5 gives the whole variable domain DTGVSQNPRHKITKRGQNVTFRCDPISEHNRLYWYRQTLGQGPEFLTYFQNEAQLEKSRLLSDRFSAERPKGSFSTLEIQRTEQGDSAMYLCASSAGGKDQPQHFGDGTRLSIL.